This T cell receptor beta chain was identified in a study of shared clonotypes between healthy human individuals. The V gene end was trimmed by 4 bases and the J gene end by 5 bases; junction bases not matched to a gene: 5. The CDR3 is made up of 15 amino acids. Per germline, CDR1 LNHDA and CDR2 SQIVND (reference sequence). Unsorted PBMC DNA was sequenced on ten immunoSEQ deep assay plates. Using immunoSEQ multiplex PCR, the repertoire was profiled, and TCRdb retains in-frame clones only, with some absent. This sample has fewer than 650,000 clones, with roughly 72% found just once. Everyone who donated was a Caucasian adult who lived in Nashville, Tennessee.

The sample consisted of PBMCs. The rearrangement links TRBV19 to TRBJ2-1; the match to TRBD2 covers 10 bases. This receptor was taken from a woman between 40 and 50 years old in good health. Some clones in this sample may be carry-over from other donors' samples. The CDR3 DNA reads TGTGCCAGTAGTAAGCGGGAGGGCCTCAACAATGAGCAGTTCTTC. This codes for CASSKREGLNNEQFF.